Given below is one T cell receptor (beta chain) in context. Its matching antigen is unknown. V gave up 6 bases and J gave up 5 bases; unmatched junction bases: 6. The CDR3 runs 14 residues. CDR1 is MNHNY, CDR2 SVGAGI, per germline (reference sequence). Pooling of second doses given at about 4 or about 12 weeks was done. The data were taken from a study of T cell responses to AZD1222 COVID-19 vaccine. Findings and limits, study-wide: The donors showed a predominance of white British ancestry and of females, with possible underestimation of clonal diversity. Regions 160-218 and 743-854 held dominance among vaccine-associated CD4 TCRs, which spanned spike. Nearly half of spike-specific TCRs reportedly go after variant regions that carry no mutations.

Clones were read by immunoSEQ multiplex PCR, and TCRdb kept only the in-frame ones, dropping some. The repertoire includes about 180,000 clones, under 95% of them detected once, and around 1.6% sits in the top ten. The TCR was taken from an adult who received the AZD1222 COVID-19 vaccine. The chain recombines TRBV6-6 with TRBJ2-2, with 7 bases matching TRBD1. The sample consisted of peripheral blood, taken 28 days after the second AZD1222 dose. The CDR3 bases are TGTGCCAGCAGGATCGCGACAGGGACCGGGGAGCTGTTTTTT. Its protein is CASRIATGTGELFF.